The present entry profiles one T cell receptor (beta chain) with its context. This clonotype was detected only a few times. The clone's antigen remains unknown. Base qualities are not at hand, and no much larger clone is one base apart. Library preparation was by PCR. Instrument on record: Illumina HiSeq 2500. TCR libraries were prepared with molecular barcoding, using unique molecular identifiers to normalize TCRbeta repertoire quantification. TCRdb applied fastp at Q25 and MiXCR to the public reads, then kept only in-frame beta chains. Rows merge per CDR3 protein into single entries with the most common DNA and genes. Here the sample has some 840,000 distinct CDR3 sequences; 15% to 20% occur a single time. The ten largest account for roughly 4.8% of the sample. The germline V gene provides CDR1 SGHRS and CDR2 YFSETQ. Inclusive of the bounding cysteine and phenylalanine, the CDR3 is 14 residues long. Here the CDR3 DNA is all that survives: 42 bases in frame from base 1. V loses 7 bases at its end and J loses 7 bases; junction bases beyond the gene matches: 12.

This specimen's treatment or condition label, interpreted: allogeneic hematopoietic cell transplantation with graft depleted of TCRalphabeta T cells and CD19 B cells. TCRalphabeta/CD19-depleted allogeneic hematopoietic cell grafts were given to the transplant recipients, all of whom were children. These data are taken from a study of T-cell reconstitution after alpha-beta-depleted transplantation in children (TCRdb year 2016). Study-level background: The study quantitatively tracked T-cell immune reconstitution after TCRalphabeta/CD19-depleted allogeneic hematopoietic cell transplantation in children using TCR repertoire profiling. On the study overall, not on this receptor specifically: Over the following months the frequencies of hyperexpanded clones went down, and after one year T-cell counts and TCRbeta diversity were mostly credited to newly produced T cells. About two months after transplant, the apparently early recovery of alphabetaT-cell counts reportedly depended on just several hundred clones that had expanded rapidly and came from non-depleted graft cells. In some patients, the high TCRbeta diversity seen at day 60 was put down to recipient T cells and intrathymic progenitors that had survived conditioning.

This sequence originates from a male patient aged 10-17 years who had a stem cell transplant for acute lymphoblastic leukemia, so the T cells may come from the graft donor. The material sequenced was PBMCs, mostly from graft donor cells, taken 360 days after TCRalphabeta/CD19-depleted stem cell transplant. The rearranged segments are TRBV5-1 and TRBJ1-2, and TRBD1 aligns with 8 junction nucleotides. The DNA is as follows: TGCGCCAGCGCCACGGGACAGGCGACCCCTGGCTACACCTTC. This yields the protein CASATGQATPGYTF.